This T cell receptor beta chain was recorded in a study of CD8+CD57+ T cells in acquired aplastic anemia. Patients chosen for sequencing had shown CD8+CD57+ cell expansion by flow cytometry. Among the patients, none had received any therapy at the time of blood sampling. The TCR beta profiling, which covered VDJ combination and CDR3 sequence, was carried out using genomic DNA as the template. Each CDR3 protein gets one entry after TCRdb re-called the reads with MiXCR. The sample has 270,000 or so distinct CDR3 sequences, roughly 82% seen once. General study findings and limits: The study identified around 28 CD8+ CDR3 sequences shared by patients and controls.

In regard to this clonotype: Its matching antigen is unknown.

The CDR3 contains 11 residues. The V gene's germline CDR1 is LNHDA and CDR2 SQIVND (reference sequence). Between the trimmed V and J ends, which lost 6 bases and 4 bases, there was a span of 6 bases. Sequencing was performed on sorted CD4+, CD8+, or CD8+CD57+ T cells (not recorded which) from PBMCs. The clonotype originates from a human donor with aplastic anemia. J is TRBJ1-2 and V is TRBV19; D uncertain. The CDR3 region is CASRDTYGYTF. The CDR3 DNA is TGTGCCAGTAGAGACACCTATGGCTACACCTTC. The whole variable domain, remainder taken from reference TRBV19 and TRBJ1-2, is DGGITQSPKYLFRKEGQNVTLSCEQNLNHDAMYWYRQDPGQGLRLIYYSQIVNDFQKGDIAEGYSVSREKKESFPLTVTSAQKNPTAFYLCASRDTYGYTFGSGTRLTVV.